Listed below are T cell receptor beta chains from one sample, sequenced in a study of beta chain features in type 1 diabetes. Clones were sequenced by immunoSEQ multiplex PCR, and TCRdb holds only the in-frame ones, with some missing. The sample carries 500,000 to 800,000 clones, roughly 12% recorded once. Sequencing was done on a sample of naive CD4+ T cells from blood. The receptors were sampled from a man aged 25 to 45 with type 1 diabetes. CDR3s include the opening cysteine and the closing phenylalanine or tryptophan. D genes are given only for firm matches. Some rows have no size entry. The others give once, few or many, or a class for an expanded clone.

D	V	size	J	CDR3	DNA
.	TRBV4-1	few	TRBJ1-6	CASSPAQPGNSPLHF	TGCGCCAGCAGCCCAGCACAGCCTGGGAATTCACCCCTCCACTTT
.	TRBV7-3	few	TRBJ2-1	CASSPQGGNEQFF	TGTGCCAGCAGCCCCCAGGGGGGGAATGAGCAGTTCTTC
.	TRBV7-9	few	TRBJ2-6	CASSLDGSGANVLTF	TGTGCCAGCAGTTTGGATGGCTCTGGGGCCAACGTCCTGACTTTC
.	TRBV27	.	TRBJ1-1	CASSYGGDNTEAFF	TGTGCCAGCAGTTACGGGGGTGACAACACTGAAGCTTTCTTT
.	TRBV6-1	few	TRBJ1-2	CASSEQGEIGYTF	TGTGCCAGCAGTGAACAGGGAGAAATTGGCTACACCTTC
TRBD2	TRBV4-3	.	TRBJ2-3	CASSQGTSGWTDTQYF	TGCGCCAGCAGCCAAGGGACTAGCGGGTGGACAGATACGCAGTATTTT
.	TRBV14	few	TRBJ2-5	CASSQVNGQQETQYF	TGTGCCAGCAGCCAAGTTAATGGACAGCAAGAGACCCAGTACTTC
.	TRBV29-1	.	TRBJ1-2	CSASRFYGYTF	TGCAGCGCCTCCCGTTTCTATGGCTACACCTTC
TRBD2	TRBV4-3	few	TRBJ2-1	CASSTSLAGGQEREQFF	TGCGCCAGCAGCACTTCACTAGCGGGGGGGCAGGAACGTGAGCAGTTCTTC
.	TRBV7-8	.	TRBJ1-4	CASSLRAEGSINEKLFF	TGTGCCAGCAGCTTAAGGGCTGAAGGGTCTATCAATGAAAAACTGTTTTTT
.	TRBV10-3	.	TRBJ2-2	CATTFREGLFF	TGTGCCACCACTTTCAGGGAAGGGCTGTTTTTT
.	TRBV11-2	once	TRBJ2-5	CASSLEDRQETQYF	TGTGCCAGCAGCTTAGAGGACCGCCAAGAGACCCAGTACTTC
.	TRBV14	.	TRBJ2-7	CASSQDWGYSYEQYF	TGTGCCAGCAGCCAAGATTGGGGATATTCCTACGAGCAGTACTTC
.	TRBV27	few	TRBJ1-4	CASSAPRSEKLFF	TGTGCCAGCAGCGCGCCCAGGTCGGAAAAACTGTTTTTT
.	TRBV9	.	TRBJ1-1	CASSRGVGTSTENTEAFF	TGTGCCAGCAGCCGAGGGGTTGGGACTTCTACTGAGAACACTGAAGCTTTCTTT
.	TRBV18	.	TRBJ2-6	CASSPPFMASGANVLTF	TGTGCCAGCTCACCACCTTTCATGGCGTCTGGGGCCAACGTCCTGACTTTC
TRBD1	TRBV7-9	.	TRBJ2-7	CASSPRGDRADYEQYF	TGTGCCAGCAGCCCTAGAGGGGACAGGGCCGACTACGAGCAGTACTTC
TRBD2	TRBV4-2	few	TRBJ2-1	CASSHRPGLAVFSYNEQFF	TGTGCCAGCAGCCACCGACCGGGACTAGCGGTCTTCTCCTACAATGAGCAGTTCTTC
.	TRBV7-7	few	TRBJ2-2	CASSPPGVRKGTGELFF	TGTGCCAGCAGCCCCCCGGGAGTCAGGAAGGGGACCGGGGAGCTGTTTTTT
.	TRBV4-3	few	TRBJ2-7	CASSQVMGPSYEQYF	TGCGCCAGCAGCCAAGTTATGGGACCCAGTTACGAGCAGTACTTC
.	TRBV9	.	TRBJ2-3	CASSVIPTRDTQYF	TGTGCCAGCAGCGTAATACCGACTCGAGATACGCAGTATTTT
.	TRBV18	few	TRBJ1-1	CASSPRYQNTEAFF	TGTGCCAGCTCACCCCGGTACCAGAACACTGAAGCTTTCTTT
TRBD1	TRBV5-6	few	TRBJ1-5	CASSSRMDRERYQPQHF	TGTGCCAGCAGCTCCCGGATGGACAGGGAACGATATCAGCCCCAGCATTTT
.	TRBV29-1	few	TRBJ1-2	CSVDRVRMGGYTF	TGCAGCGTTGACAGGGTCCGTATGGGGGGCTACACCTTC
.	TRBV7-2	.	TRBJ2-3	CASSLFRTSSTDTQYF	TGTGCCAGCAGCTTATTCCGGACCTCTAGCACAGATACGCAGTATTTT
.	TRBV5-1	.	TRBJ2-3	CASSLAIGPPRPDTQYF	TGCGCCAGCAGCTTGGCTATAGGGCCCCCCCGACCAGATACGCAGTATTTT
TRBD2	TRBV28	.	TRBJ2-7	CASGSGGASYEQYF	TGTGCCAGCGGTAGCGGGGGGGCTTCCTACGAGCAGTACTTC
.	TRBV6-6	.	TRBJ1-2	CASRGEGGYTF	TGTGCCAGCCGCGGGGAGGGGGGCTACACCTTC
TRBD1	TRBV29-1	.	TRBJ2-7	CSVGYRGYEQYF	TGCAGCGTGGGCTACAGGGGATACGAGCAGTACTTC
.	TRBV7-9	few	TRBJ1-1	CASSRESGTEAFF	TGTGCCAGCAGCCGGGAGTCTGGCACTGAAGCTTTCTTT
.	TRBV11-2	.	TRBJ2-5	CASSLEGRETQYF	TGTGCCAGCAGCTTAGAAGGGCGCGAGACCCAGTACTTC
.	TRBV18	.	TRBJ2-2	CASSPPGLENTGELFF	TGTGCCAGCTCACCCCCGGGACTCGAGAACACCGGGGAGCTGTTTTTT
.	TRBV7-2	few	TRBJ2-2	CASSLPPGVGELFF	TGTGCCAGCAGCTTACCTCCTGGGGTGGGGGAGCTGTTTTTT
TRBD1	TRBV19	few	TRBJ2-5	CASSQGHETQYF	TGTGCCAGTTCACAGGGGCACGAGACCCAGTACTTC
.	TRBV2	.	TRBJ1-2	CASKLDSYNYGYTF	TGTGCCAGCAAGCTGGACAGCTATAACTATGGCTACACCTTC
TRBD1	TRBV27	.	TRBJ1-6	CASSPRTGVHSPLHF	TGTGCCAGCAGTCCTCGGACAGGGGTGCATTCACCCCTCCACTTT
TRBD1	TRBV19	few	TRBJ1-5	CASSIEGTGYSNQPQHF	TGTGCCAGTAGTATAGAGGGGACAGGTTATAGCAATCAGCCCCAGCATTTT
.	TRBV29-1	.	TRBJ2-2	CSALGGVFGELFF	TGCAGCGCACTTGGCGGGGTCTTCGGGGAGCTGTTTTTT
.	TRBV4-3	.	TRBJ2-2	CASSQTQAVTGELFF	TGCGCCAGCAGCCAAACCCAGGCGGTCACCGGGGAGCTGTTTTTT
TRBD1	TRBV4-3	.	TRBJ2-1	CASSHPGQGDDNEQFF	TGCGCCAGCAGCCACCCGGGACAGGGGGATGACAATGAGCAGTTCTTC
TRBD2	TRBV28	.	TRBJ2-5	CASSLLAGGSETQYF	TGTGCCAGCAGTTTACTAGCGGGGGGGTCGGAGACCCAGTACTTC
TRBD2	TRBV7-2	few	TRBJ2-7	CASSPRWSGGLYEQYF	TGTGCCAGCAGCCCCCGGTGGAGCGGGGGGCTTTACGAGCAGTACTTC
.	TRBV9	few	TRBJ2-1	CASSGPGEQFF	TGTGCCAGCAGCGGCCCGGGTGAGCAGTTCTTC
.	TRBV4-3	.	TRBJ2-3	CASSQTSQGGDTQYF	TGCGCCAGCAGCCAAACATCCCAAGGGGGAGATACGCAGTATTTT